This T cell receptor (beta chain) stems from a study of cytomegalovirus exposure and HLA in healthy donors. Study-level information: Earlier, about 180 million T cells were analyzed, and some 120 million unique TCR beta sequences were found among them.

PCR was performed using 60 Vbeta and 13 Jbeta primers. Original analysis: Later analysis identified tens of millions of unique TCR beta chains, approximately 11 million shared. Data came from immunoSEQ multiplex PCR; TCRdb stores just in-frame clones and leaves some out. From that table come the V and J calls and clone size; the DNA was used to work out D and trimming. The sample table sets out roughly 60,000 clones. Regarding the study as a whole: V- and J-gene trimming of TCR beta was linked (in a later analysis) to a missense DCLRE1C variant.

Notes on this clone: Its specificity is unknown.

The sequence derives from a woman aged 18-29 years in good health and CMV-seronegative. The sample consisted of PBMCs.

CDR3 loop: CASSFRARGGEQFF. The CDR3 bases are TGTGCCAGCAGCTTTCGAGCTAGGGGCGGCGAGCAGTTCTTC. V is TRBV11-1 and J is TRBJ2-1; D might be TRBD1 (5 bases). Trimming shortened V by 3 bases and J by 10 bases, and 16 bases separated the two germline ends. Looked up from germline, CDR1 is SGHAT and CDR2 is FQDESV (reference sequence). The CDR3 loop spans 14 amino acids.